Below, 32 T cell receptor beta chains from the same sample are listed, as sequenced in a study of control samples from healthy donors and cancer patients. The method was immunoSEQ multiplex PCR; TCRdb's version includes in-frame clones alone and lacks a portion of them. Altogether under 450,000 clones are present, roughly 90% being singletons, with the ten largest covering just under 6.5%. Input material: PBMCs. The source is a man aged 40-49 years with head and neck cancer.

This chain links TRBV28 with TRBJ2-5; either TRBD1 or TRBD2 may fit D (5 bases each). The CDR3 spans 15 residues. The germline gives CDR1 MDHEN, CDR2 SYDVKM. The ends were cut back, 4 bases at V and 4 bases at J, with 16 bases in the middle. CDR3 sequence (DNA): TGTGCCAGCAGTTCCCCTTCGGGAAGGGGAGAGACCCAGTACTTC. Protein: CASSSPSGRGETQYF.

The J gene is TRBJ2-7, the V gene TRBV9, with D perhaps assigned TRBD1 or TRBD2 (6 bases each). CDR1 is SGDLS, CDR2 YYNGEE, per germline. Trimming took off 3 bases at V and 6 bases at J, with 13 bases between the two ends. The CDR3 loop spans 13 amino acids. The CDR3 protein is CASSETGGGEQYF. The CDR3 DNA reads TGTGCCAGCAGCGAGACAGGAGGGGGCGAGCAGTACTTC.

V and J are TRBV6-5 and TRBJ1-2, with D unresolved. The CDR3 contains 15 residues. V lost 2 bases and J lost 1, with 11 bases in between. The germline V gene has CDR1 MNHEY and CDR2 SVGAGI. The CDR3 is CASSYMGVSNYGYTF. CDR3 nucleotide sequence: TGTGCCAGCAGTTACATGGGAGTGAGTAACTATGGCTACACCTTC.

The chain couples TRBV2 to TRBJ1-1; D unclear. The V gene lost 7 bases and the J gene lost 4 bases, with 13 bases spanning the gap. The CDR3 is made up of 13 amino acids. Germline lookup yields CDR1 SNHLY and CDR2 FYNNEI. In DNA, the CDR3 is TGTGCCAGCAAATCGGTCCGAGGCACTGAAGCTTTCTTT. Protein product: CASKSVRGTEAFF.

The J gene is TRBJ1-2, the V gene TRBV28; D is unresolved. Trimming stripped 5 bases from V and 3 bases from J, with 13 bases between. The germline V gene has CDR1 MDHEN and CDR2 SYDVKM. The CDR3 runs 14 residues. This CDR3 reads CASSPPNIDYGYTF. Written as DNA, the CDR3 is TGTGCCAGCAGTCCCCCTAACATCGACTATGGCTACACCTTC.

The J gene is TRBJ2-7, the V gene TRBV5-6, with 12 positions matching TRBD2. With 0 bases clipped from V and 4 bases from J, the junction kept 11 bases outside the gene matches. The CDR3 consists of 18 residues. Germline CDR1 is SGHDT and CDR2 is YYEEEE. The CDR3 sequence: CASSLVRLAGGRPYEQYF. CDR3 DNA sequence: TGTGCCAGCAGCTTGGTTCGGCTAGCGGGGGGGCGACCTTACGAGCAGTACTTC.

With respect to this clone: No DNA is shown, since the ends of the CDR3 on it are uncertain; the CDR3 is the one TCRdb lists. The chain has TRBV6-5 and TRBJ1-2; the DNA was not compared with TRBD1, the D call given in the table. Termini included, the CDR3 measures 13 amino acids. Germline values: CDR1 MNHEY, CDR2 SVGAGI. This chain's CDR3 is CASSTSTGEDYTF.

This chain connects TRBV6-5 to TRBJ2-7, with D possibly matching TRBD2 (6 bases). Trimming took 0 bases from V and 3 from J, leaving 12 bases between them. The CDR3 runs to 15 residues. Per germline, CDR1 MNHEY and CDR2 SVGAGI. The CDR3 DNA reads TGTGCCAGCAGTTACTCCTCCGGGGGTGACTACGAGCAGTACTTC. Its translation: CASSYSSGGDYEQYF.

This chain joins TRBV28 and TRBJ1-2; 9 bases are shared with TRBD1. With 3 bases clipped from V and 7 bases from J, the junction kept 15 bases outside the gene matches. Germline-derived CDR1 and CDR2 are MDHEN and SYDVKM. The CDR3 totals 17 residues. Written as DNA, the CDR3 is TGTGCCAGCAGTTTCGGGGGACAGGGCGCACGGCGGGGTGGCTACACCTTC. It codes for CASSFGGQGARRGGYTF.

The J gene is TRBJ2-7, the V gene TRBV9; 10 bases are shared with TRBD1. Per the germline V gene, CDR1 is SGDLS and CDR2 is YYNGEE. Trimming removed 0 bases from V and 7 bases from J; junction bases left unmatched: 7. The CDR3 spans 15 residues. CDR3 DNA: TGTGCCAGCAGCGTAGGACAGGGGGCGAGACGGGAGCAGTACTTC. This sequence encodes CASSVGQGARREQYF.

The chain couples TRBV7-9 to TRBJ2-3; D remains unclear. CDR3 length: 14 amino acids. The ends were cut back, 1 base at V and 3 bases at J, with 8 bases in the middle. The V gene's germline CDR1 is SEHNR and CDR2 FQNEAQ (reference sequence). The CDR3 coding sequence is TGTGCCAGCAGCTTAGGTGTGGGGACAGATACGCAGTATTTT. Its translation: CASSLGVGTDTQYF. Combining the CDR3 with reference TRBV7-9 and TRBJ2-3 gives the whole variable domain DTGVSQNPRHKITKRGQNVTFRCDPISEHNRLYWYRQTLGQGPEFLTYFQNEAQLEKSRLLSDRFSAERPKGSFSTLEIQRTEQGDSAMYLCASSLGVGTDTQYFGPGTRLTVL.

With regard to this clone: Other DNA variants within this sample encode the same CDR3. The genes are TRBV19 and TRBJ2-3; D is unresolved. The CDR3 covers 14 residues. V dropped 3 bases and J dropped 0 bases, with 7 bases sitting between them. Germline V gene data show CDR1 as LNHDA and CDR2 as SQIVND (reference sequence). The CDR3: CASSILGSTDTQYF. The CDR3 nucleotides read TGTGCCAGTAGTATTTTGGGAAGCACAGATACGCAGTATTTT.

The V call is TRBV30, the J call TRBJ1-5; weak D call: TRBD1 (5 bases). Germline V CDR1 and CDR2: GTSNPN, SVGIG (reference sequence). This CDR3 is 13 amino acids long. V was shortened by 3 bases and J by 5 bases, with 11 bases between the two germline ends. In DNA, the CDR3 is TGTGCCTGGAGGGACGCGGGGCATCAGCCCCAGCATTTT. Translation: CAWRDAGHQPQHF. The complete variable domain, with remaining parts taken from reference TRBV30 and TRBJ1-5, reads SQTIHQWPATLVQPVGSPLSLECTVEGTSNPNLYWYRQAAGRGLQLLFYSVGIGQISSEVPQNLSASRPQDRQFILSSKKLLLSDSGFYLCAWRDAGHQPQHFGDGTRLSIL.

V usage is TRBV3-1 (or the pseudogene TRBV3-2) and J usage is TRBJ2-3; D uncertain. The CDR3 totals 14 residues. Germline CDR1 LGHDT, CDR2 YNNKEL (reference sequence). V lost 0 bases and J lost 3, with 7 bases in between. The DNA of the CDR3 is TGTGCCAGCAGCCAAGATATTAAGACAGATACGCAGTATTTT. The encoded protein is CASSQDIKTDTQYF.

The table lists this clone with a few counts. V and J are TRBV18 and TRBJ1-5; perhaps TRBD1 as D (6 bases). Germline V gene lookup returns CDR1 KGHSH and CDR2 LQKENI. The V gene lost 4 bases and the J gene lost 1 base, with 14 bases spanning the gap. The CDR3 loop spans 16 amino acids. The CDR3 DNA reads TGTGCCAGCTCACAATCGGCGACAGGCAGCAATCAGCCCCAGCATTTT. Its protein product is CASSQSATGSNQPQHF.

The chain has TRBV28 and TRBJ2-4, with a possible D match to TRBD2 (5 bases). Germline CDR1 reads MDHEN; CDR2 reads SYDVKM. This CDR3 is 13 amino acids long. The V gene lost 8 bases and the J gene lost 6 bases, with 14 bases spanning the gap. The CDR3 here is CASYGVETNIQYF. CDR3 sequence (DNA): TGTGCCAGCTACGGGGTCGAAACAAACATTCAGTACTTC. The full variable domain, with the rest looked up from reference TRBV28 and TRBJ2-4, is DVKVTQSSRYLVKRTGEKVFLECVQDMDHENMFWYRQDPGLGLRLIYFSYDVKMKEKGDIPEGYSVSREKKERFSLILESASTNQTSMYLCASYGVETNIQYFGAGTRLSVL.

V gene TRBV7-9 combines with J gene TRBJ1-2; D may be TRBD1 (6 bases). Germline assignment: CDR1 SEHNR and CDR2 FQNEAQ (reference sequence). The V gene lost 8 bases and the J gene lost 5 bases, with 18 bases spanning the gap. This CDR3 is built from 14 residues. The CDR3 DNA is TGTGCCAGCCTATCCGGTTCAGGGGAATATGGCTACACCTTC. Translating it yields CASLSGSGEYGYTF.

Note on this clone: Additional DNA sequences in this sample encode the identical CDR3. The chain links TRBV12-3 or TRBV12-4 to TRBJ2-7; D is unclear. The CDR3 length is 12 residues. V was shortened by 5 bases and J by 0 bases, with 5 bases between the two germline ends. CDR3 DNA: TGTGCCAGCAGTCTAACCTCCTACGAGCAGTACTTC. It codes for CASSLTSYEQYF.

The chain couples TRBV6-5 to TRBJ2-1, with a weak D call TRBD2 (7 bases). CDR1 is MNHEY, CDR2 SVGAGI, per germline. Trimming shortened V by 0 bases and J by 7 bases, and 13 bases separated the two germline ends. The CDR3 extends over 15 amino acids. CDR3 DNA: TGTGCCAGCAGTTACTCCCGGGGGGCAGGGAATGAGCAGTTCTTC. Amino acid sequence: CASSYSRGAGNEQFF.

This clone was seen only once. The chain recombines TRBV6-5 with TRBJ1-6; D not resolved. This CDR3 contains 14 residues. Per germline, CDR1 MNHEY and CDR2 SVGAGI. V lost 6 bases to trimming and J lost 6 bases, with 12 bases between them. DNA of the CDR3: TGTGCCAGCAGCGCCAAGAGAAGTAATTCACCCCTCCACTTT. This translates into CASSAKRSNSPLHF.

The chain uses TRBV15 and TRBJ2-7; D not resolved. Germline CDR1 and CDR2: LNHNV and YYDKDF (reference sequence). V shed 1 base and J shed 2 bases, with 12 bases lying between them. The CDR3 extends over 15 amino acids. CDR3 in amino acids: CATSRGQNPPYEQYF. CDR3 coding DNA: TGTGCCACCAGCAGAGGGCAAAACCCACCCTACGAGCAGTACTTC.

This sequence joins TRBV7-2 and TRBJ2-5; TRBD1 agrees at 8 bases. J lost 4 bases, V lost 2 bases, and 15 bases had no gene match. Germline-derived CDR1 and CDR2 are SGHTA and FQGNSA. CDR3 length equals 18 residues. The CDR3 loop reads CASSLSRVTGVFGETQYF. The CDR3 region has the DNA TGTGCCAGCAGCTTAAGTAGGGTGACAGGGGTCTTCGGAGAGACCCAGTACTTC.

The gene calls are TRBV13 and TRBJ1-4, with D maybe TRBD1 (6 bases). In germline, CDR1 is PRHDT, CDR2 FYEKMQ (reference sequence). CDR3 size: 16 residues. The V gene lost 5 bases and the J gene lost 0 bases, with 13 bases spanning the gap. The CDR3: CASSAETGATNEKLFF. DNA of the CDR3: TGTGCCAGCAGCGCTGAGACAGGAGCAACTAATGAAAAACTGTTTTTT.

The gene calls are TRBV7-6 and TRBJ2-2; tentatively, D is TRBD1 or TRBD2 (5 bases each). The germline V gene has CDR1 SGHVS and CDR2 FNYEAQ. This CDR3 spans 19 amino acids. V lost 4 bases and J lost 6, with 27 bases in between. The CDR3 is CASSSDRLRKKNEPGELFF. CDR3 in DNA: TGTGCCAGCAGCTCTGACAGACTACGGAAAAAGAACGAGCCCGGGGAGCTGTTTTTT. The full variable domain, with the rest looked up from reference TRBV7-6 and TRBJ2-2, is GAGVSQSPRYKVTKRGQDVALRCDPISGHVSLYWYRQALGQGPEFLTYFNYEAQQDKSGLPNDRFSAERPEGSISTLTIQRTEQRDSAMYRCASSSDRLRKKNEPGELFFGEGSRLTVL.

The rearrangement links TRBV11-3 to TRBJ2-1; TRBD2 aligns across 7 bases. V was pared by 1 base and J by 4 bases, with 7 bases of the junction left unmatched. The CDR3 consists of 16 residues. The germline V gene has CDR1 SGHNT and CDR2 YENEEA. The CDR3 region is CASSLGTRGGYNEQFF. For the CDR3, the DNA is TGTGCCAGCAGCTTAGGGACTAGGGGTGGTTACAATGAGCAGTTCTTC.

In DNA form, the CDR3 reads TGCGCCAGCAGCTTGGCTTGGATGAATGAGCAGTTCTTC. Residues: CASSLAWMNEQFF. This chain joins TRBV5-1 and TRBJ2-1; D not certain. This CDR3 contains 13 residues. In germline, CDR1 is SGHRS, CDR2 YFSETQ. V lost 0 bases and J lost 7, with 8 bases in between.

The rearrangement links TRBV25-1 to TRBJ2-7; D uncertain. Trimming pared 2 bases from V and 2 bases from J, leaving 10 bases between. Germline V gene sequence: CDR1 MGHDK, CDR2 SYGVNS. The CDR3 has 14 amino acids. DNA for the CDR3: TGTGCCAGCAGTGAAGTGGCAGGACCCTACGAGCAGTACTTC. Its protein product is CASSEVAGPYEQYF.

The rearrangement uses TRBV18 and TRBJ1-1; no firm D call. The CDR3 contains 13 residues. The germline V gene encodes CDR1 KGHSH and CDR2 LQKENI. With 2 bases removed from V and 2 bases from J, the gap between germline ends came to 6 bases. DNA for the CDR3: TGTGCCAGCTCACCAACAGCTAACACTGAAGCTTTCTTT. Amino acid sequence: CASSPTANTEAFF.

This chain joins TRBV7-2 and TRBJ1-1; 7 bases are a match to TRBD1. Germline loops: CDR1 SGHTA, CDR2 FQGNSA. The CDR3 is 18 amino acids. The V gene end was trimmed by 1 base and the J gene end by 5 bases; junction bases not matched to a gene: 16. The CDR3: CASSLGRGGVISYTEAFF. The CDR3 DNA reads as TGTGCCAGCAGCTTAGGGAGAGGGGGCGTAATTTCCTATACTGAAGCTTTCTTT.

The rearrangement uses TRBV5-1 and TRBJ2-3; no definite D call. This CDR3 spans 15 amino acids. Germline assignment: CDR1 SGHRS and CDR2 YFSETQ. Deletions cut 0 bases from V and 2 bases from J, with 10 bases between. DNA of the CDR3: TGCGCCAGCAGCTTGGCCTCTTTTAACACAGATACGCAGTATTTT. It is translated as CASSLASFNTDTQYF.

The CDR3 here is CASSQSGRDREGCTEAFF. CDR3 bases: TGCGCCAGCAGTCAATCGGGCCGGGACAGGGAAGGCTGCACTGAAGCTTTCTTT. This chain connects TRBV23-1 to TRBJ1-1; 9 nucleotides agree with TRBD1. TRBV23-1 belongs to the ORF category, with a function that is uncertain. The J segment lost 4 bases and the V segment lost 0 bases, leaving 12 bases of the junction unmatched. This CDR3 region has 18 residues.

The rearrangement links TRBV9 to TRBJ2-1; 10 bases map to TRBD2. The length of the CDR3 is 15 residues. Germline values: CDR1 SGDLS, CDR2 YYNGEE. The trim removed 3 bases at V and 2 bases at J, leaving 2 bases unmatched. The CDR3 protein is CASSGSGGAYNEQFF. The CDR3 nucleotides are TGTGCCAGCAGCGGAAGCGGGGGGGCCTACAATGAGCAGTTCTTC. The whole variable domain, remainder taken from reference TRBV9 and TRBJ2-1, is DSGVTQTPKHLITATGQRVTLRCSPRSGDLSVYWYQQSLDQGLQFLIQYYNGEERAKGNILERFSAQQFPDLHSELNLSSLELGDSALYFCASSGSGGAYNEQFFGPGTRLTVL.